These T cell receptor beta chains were read from a single sample in a study of T cell responses to AZD1222 COVID-19 vaccine. The data were produced by immunoSEQ multiplex PCR, yet TCRdb's version contains in-frame clones alone and is incomplete. The data contain about 180,000 clones, around 90% of them singletons. Sequenced here: peripheral blood, sampled 28 days after the second AZD1222 dose. These receptors were taken from an adult who received the AZD1222 COVID-19 vaccine. The CDR3 runs from the conserved cysteine through the conserved F or W. Fields, in order: V gene, J gene, D gene, clone size, CDR3 DNA, CDR3 protein. A D gene is named only where the DNA matches it firmly. Size tells how often a clone was seen (once, few, many) or the class of an expanded clone, and some rows leave it out.

v_call: TRBV29-1
j_call: TRBJ2-7
d_call: TRBD2
clone_size: once
cdr3_nt: TGCAGCGTTGACGTGTCGACTAGCGGATCCTACGAGCAGTACTTC
cdr3_aa: CSVDVSTSGSYEQYF

v_call: TRBV5-1
j_call: TRBJ2-7
d_call: -
clone_size: -
cdr3_nt: TGCGCCAGCAGCTTGGAGAGACAGAGACCCTACGAGCAGTACTTC
cdr3_aa: CASSLERQRPYEQYF

v_call: TRBV19
j_call: TRBJ2-7
d_call: -
clone_size: once
cdr3_nt: TGTGCCAGTAGTATAGTCACGGGGGAGCAGTACTTC
cdr3_aa: CASSIVTGEQYF

v_call: TRBV19
j_call: TRBJ1-5
d_call: -
clone_size: -
cdr3_nt: TGTGCCAGTAGTATAACGTGGGATAGCAATCAGCCCCAGCATTTT
cdr3_aa: CASSITWDSNQPQHF

v_call: TRBV5-1
j_call: TRBJ1-3
d_call: -
clone_size: -
cdr3_nt: TGCGCCAGCAGCTTGGGGGCGGGTCCAAGCTCTGGAAACACCATATATTTT
cdr3_aa: CASSLGAGPSSGNTIYF

v_call: TRBV5-1
j_call: TRBJ2-1
d_call: TRBD2
clone_size: -
cdr3_nt: TGCGCCAGCAGCTTGGGCGCGGGGGGCTCCTACAATGAGCAGTTCTTC
cdr3_aa: CASSLGAGGSYNEQFF

v_call: TRBV5-6
j_call: TRBJ1-5
d_call: -
clone_size: -
cdr3_nt: TGTGCCAGCAGCTTGGGGCAGGCCAGCAATCAGCCCCAGCATTTT
cdr3_aa: CASSLGQASNQPQHF

v_call: TRBV19
j_call: TRBJ2-6
d_call: -
clone_size: -
cdr3_nt: TGTGCCAGTAGTATAGATTCCCCTGGGGCCAACGTCCTGACTTTC
cdr3_aa: CASSIDSPGANVLTF

v_call: TRBV27
j_call: TRBJ2-1
d_call: -
clone_size: -
cdr3_nt: TGTGCCAGCAGCCCCCAGGGGTACAATGAGCAGTTCTTC
cdr3_aa: CASSPQGYNEQFF

v_call: TRBV2
j_call: TRBJ1-2
d_call: TRBD1
clone_size: -
cdr3_nt: TGTGCCAGCAGAGCCGGGACAGGGGGCAATGGCTACACCTTC
cdr3_aa: CASRAGTGGNGYTF

v_call: TRBV20-1
j_call: TRBJ1-1
d_call: -
clone_size: -
cdr3_nt: TGCAGTGCTAGAGTAGGGGCTGAAGCTTTCTTT
cdr3_aa: CSARVGAEAFF

v_call: TRBV4-3
j_call: TRBJ1-3
d_call: -
clone_size: few
cdr3_nt: TGCGCCAGCAGCCAACTGCTGACAGCAGGAAACACCATATATTTT
cdr3_aa: CASSQLLTAGNTIYF

v_call: TRBV6-5
j_call: TRBJ1-2
d_call: TRBD1
clone_size: once
cdr3_nt: TGTGCCAGCAACTCAGGGGGGACCTCCCCGGGTGGCTACACCTTC
cdr3_aa: CASNSGGTSPGGYTF

v_call: TRBV2
j_call: TRBJ1-5
d_call: TRBD1
clone_size: -
cdr3_nt: TGTGCCAGCAGGGACAGGGGGTTGAATCAGCCCCAGCATTTT
cdr3_aa: CASRDRGLNQPQHF

v_call: TRBV24-1
j_call: TRBJ1-4
d_call: -
clone_size: -
cdr3_nt: TGTGCCACCAGTGTCGGCGGCGAAGCTAATGAAAAACTGTTTTTT
cdr3_aa: CATSVGGEANEKLFF

v_call: TRBV6-1
j_call: TRBJ2-3
d_call: -
clone_size: -
cdr3_nt: TGTGCCAGCAGTGAAAACCCCACGGGGGCCATTTCCACAGATACGCAGTATTTT
cdr3_aa: CASSENPTGAISTDTQYF

v_call: TRBV11-2
j_call: TRBJ1-2
d_call: -
clone_size: -
cdr3_nt: TGTGCCAGCAGCGCCCGGGTCGGAGTGGGGGACTATGGCTACACCTTC
cdr3_aa: CASSARVGVGDYGYTF

v_call: TRBV19
j_call: TRBJ2-3
d_call: TRBD1
clone_size: -
cdr3_nt: TGTGCCAGTAGTACTGAACAGGGGGCGTTCACAGATACGCAGTATTTT
cdr3_aa: CASSTEQGAFTDTQYF

v_call: TRBV5-1
j_call: TRBJ1-1
d_call: -
clone_size: -
cdr3_nt: TGCGCCAGCAGCTCTTCCATGTCGGGACCGAACACTGAAGCTTTCTTT
cdr3_aa: CASSSSMSGPNTEAFF

v_call: TRBV27
j_call: TRBJ2-1
d_call: TRBD2
clone_size: -
cdr3_nt: TGTGCCAGCAGTTTTTTGGCGGGGGCCTACAATGAGCAGTTCTTC
cdr3_aa: CASSFLAGAYNEQFF

v_call: TRBV5-1
j_call: TRBJ1-2
d_call: -
clone_size: -
cdr3_nt: TGCGCCAGCAGCTCCCGAGGGTGGGCGGGACACTATGGCTACACCTTC
cdr3_aa: CASSSRGWAGHYGYTF

v_call: TRBV24-1
j_call: TRBJ2-7
d_call: -
clone_size: -
cdr3_nt: TGTGCCCCGGCGGAGGGTTCCTACGAGCAGTACTTC
cdr3_aa: CAPAEGSYEQYF

v_call: TRBV5-6
j_call: TRBJ2-7
d_call: TRBD1
clone_size: -
cdr3_nt: TGTGCCAGCAGCCGGAGGGGGGACAGGGCCTACGAGCAGTACTTC
cdr3_aa: CASSRRGDRAYEQYF

v_call: TRBV10-1
j_call: TRBJ2-7
d_call: -
clone_size: -
cdr3_nt: TGCGCCAGCAGTGAGAAGGTAGCGGCCTCCTACGAGCAGTACTTC
cdr3_aa: CASSEKVAASYEQYF

v_call: TRBV10-1
j_call: TRBJ2-1
d_call: TRBD1
clone_size: -
cdr3_nt: TGCGCCAAGAACCGGGACAGGGGCCTAGTGCCGCACAATGAGCAGTTCTTC
cdr3_aa: CAKNRDRGLVPHNEQFF

v_call: TRBV7-9
j_call: TRBJ1-3
d_call: TRBD1
clone_size: -
cdr3_nt: TGTGCCAGCAGCGACGGGACAGGGTTAAGCTCTGGAAACACCATATATTTT
cdr3_aa: CASSDGTGLSSGNTIYF

v_call: TRBV15
j_call: TRBJ2-2
d_call: -
clone_size: -
cdr3_nt: TGTGCCACCAGCAGAGATCTCGGACCAACCGGGGAGCTGTTTTTT
cdr3_aa: CATSRDLGPTGELFF

v_call: TRBV7-8
j_call: TRBJ1-5
d_call: -
clone_size: -
cdr3_nt: TGTGCCAGCAGCACCGGTACGGCCCAGCATTTT
cdr3_aa: CASSTGTAQHF

v_call: TRBV19
j_call: TRBJ1-4
d_call: -
clone_size: -
cdr3_nt: TGTGCCAGTAGTGCCCGACAGGCCGGCAATGAAAAACTGTTTTTT
cdr3_aa: CASSARQAGNEKLFF